This T cell receptor beta chain was documented in a study of blood T cells in healthy people across ages. Study results and limitations: Naive T cell percentage strongly correlated with TCR beta diversity.

In the case of this clonotype: Its antigen is not identified.

Ranging in age from about 6 to 90, the donors were healthy Caucasian individuals from Russia. Total RNA, at least 6 micrograms per sample, was extracted from PBMCs. With a J-beta primer mix and a sample-barcoded 5' primer, a second PCR ran about 7 to 11 cycles. One entry per CDR3 protein, called by TCRdb with MiXCR from the 5' RACE reads. Among approximately 940,000 distinct CDR3 sequences listed, around 48% were seen once. This clonotype originated in a man under 40 in good health. Sequenced: blood.

The DNA of the CDR3 is TGCGCCAGCAGCCAAGATGCGACAGCCTCCTACGAGCAGTACTTC. Translated, it gives CASSQDATASYEQYF. This rearrangement joins TRBV4-1 to TRBJ2-7; D is perhaps TRBD1 (5 bases). Trimming cost V 0 bases and J 0 bases, with 9 bases left between them. Per germline, CDR1 MGHRA and CDR2 YSYEKL. This CDR3 spans 15 amino acids.